These 10 T cell receptor beta chains came from one sample sequenced in a study of regulatory T cells in long-lasting Graves disease. Noted time point: newly diagnosed GD, antithyroid drugs for less than 3 months. The TCR library was made from RNA extracted from PBMCs. Through Arm-PCR of CDR3 regions and iRepertoire HTBI primers, TCR beta libraries were built. TCRdb ran MiXCR on the multiplex PCR reads and lists one entry per CDR3 protein. The sample carries about 400,000 distinct CDR3 sequences, roughly 17% recorded once. The data were also submitted as part of a second study, on T cells in Graves' hyperthyroidism and ophthalmopathy.

The input for sequencing was peripheral blood mononuclear cells (PBMCs), taken at new diagnosis, from a patient treated with antithyroid drugs. All receptors come from a woman younger than 30 with Graves disease.

Details on this clonotype: One base away lies a much larger clone, so this may be a sequencing read error. The chain carries TRBV12-3 or TRBV12-4 and TRBJ1-1; D not resolved. The CDR3 is made up of 13 amino acids. CDR3 loop: CASIGIPNTEASF. The CDR3 DNA is TGTGCCAGCATTGGCATTCCCAACACTGAAGCTTCCTTT.

The gene calls are TRBV12-3 or TRBV12-4 and TRBJ2-7; 10 bases match TRBD2. V shed 4 bases and J 2 bases; nucleotides not matched to a gene: 11. The CDR3 has 17 residues. CDR3: CASSYPGLAMRPYEQYF. In DNA form, the CDR3 reads TGTGCCAGCAGTTATCCGGGACTAGCGATGAGACCCTACGAGCAGTACTTC.

This clonotype came up a few times. The rearrangement uses TRBV5-1 and TRBJ2-7; TRBD1 agrees at 12 bases. The ends lost 4 bases at V and 6 bases at J; junction bases unmatched: 11. Per germline, CDR1 SGHRS and CDR2 YFSETQ. CDR3 length: 16 residues. The CDR3 DNA reads TGCGCCAGCAGCAGGACCGGGACAGGGGGCGCGTTCGAGCAGTACTTC. This sequence encodes CASSRTGTGGAFEQYF. Full variable domain (outside the CDR3, taken from reference TRBV5-1 and TRBJ2-7): KAGVTQTPRYLIKTRGQQVTLSCSPISGHRSVSWYQQTPGQGLQFLFEYFSETQRNKGNFPGRFSGRQFSNSRSEMNVSTLELGDSALYLCASSRTGTGGAFEQYFGPGTRLTVT.

This clonotype was seen ten or more times. Here the CDR3 DNA reads TGTGCCAGCAGCCTAGACGTGGGCCACACCGGGGAGCTGTTTTTT. This gives the protein CASSLDVGHTGELFF. The chain employs TRBV3-1 and TRBJ2-2; D not certain. Germline CDR1 is LGHDT and CDR2 is YNNKEL (reference sequence). This CDR3 comprises 15 residues. V was shortened by 4 bases and J by 3 bases, with 12 bases between the two germline ends.

Ten or more counts support this clonotype. One end of the junction fails to match germline, which may point to a read error. The chain couples TRBV4-1 to TRBJ1-4, with D unresolved. CDR3 length: 12 amino acids. The germline gives CDR1 MGHRA, CDR2 YSYEKL. The CDR3 reads CASSQVREKLFF. CDR3 bases: TGTGCCAGCAGTCAGGTCAGGGAAAAACTGTTTTTT.

This clonotype was counted at least ten times. The rearrangement links TRBV15 to TRBJ2-3, with TRBD2 identical over 7 bases. With 2 bases clipped from V and 0 bases from J, the junction kept 5 bases outside the gene matches. Germline V gene sequence: CDR1 LNHNV, CDR2 YYDKDF (reference sequence). The CDR3 consists of 16 residues. CDR3 sequence: CATSRRLSGSTDTQYF. The CDR3 DNA reads TGTGCCACCAGCAGAAGACTTAGCGGGAGCACAGATACGCAGTATTTT.

In this sample, this clonotype turned up many times. The J gene is TRBJ2-1, the V gene TRBV4-2, with 9 bases fitting TRBD2. Trimming removed 0 bases from V and 8 bases from J; junction bases left unmatched: 5. The CDR3 is 15 residues long. The V gene's germline CDR1 is LGHNA and CDR2 YNFKEQ. CDR3 sequence: CASSQEAGGSDEQFF. CDR3 DNA: TGTGCCAGCAGCCAAGAAGCGGGAGGAAGCGATGAGCAGTTCTTC.

The genes are TRBV20-1 and TRBJ1-2; D is ambiguous. The CDR3 consists of 11 residues. Trimming pared 3 bases from V and 6 bases from J, leaving 8 bases between. Germline assignment: CDR1 DFQATT and CDR2 SNEGSKA (reference sequence). As DNA, the CDR3 is TGCAGTGCTAGCTCCCCCCATGGCTACACCTTC. This translates into CSASSPHGYTF.

This clonotype was found many times. The gene calls are TRBV5-1 and TRBJ2-3; D is perhaps TRBD1 (5 bases). V lost 3 bases, J lost 5 bases, and 10 bases lay in between. The CDR3 spans 13 residues. Germline V gives CDR1 SGHRS, CDR2 YFSETQ. The CDR3 nucleotides read TGCGCCAGCAGCTCTGGCAGGGAAGATACGCAGTATTTT. It is translated as CASSSGREDTQYF.

This clonotype was seen a handful of times. The J gene is TRBJ2-1, the V gene TRBV6-1; D not resolved. This CDR3 has 13 residues. Between the trimmed V and J ends, which lost 6 bases and 4 bases, there was a span of 10 bases. The V gene's germline CDR1 is MNHNS and CDR2 SASEGT. DNA for the CDR3: TGTGCCAGCAGGTTGGTCCGTTACAATGAGCAGTTCTTC. Its translation is CASRLVRYNEQFF.